One sample yielded the 2 T cell receptor beta chains listed below, sequenced in a study of T-cell reconstitution after alpha-beta-depleted transplantation in children. TCRbeta library preparation incorporated unique molecular identifiers. One entry per CDR3 protein results from TCRdb running MiXCR on the PCR reads. The profile covers about 20,000 distinct CDR3 sequences, with 11% appearing a single time and over 20% taken by the ten largest. Specimen: PBMCs from the stem cell graft donor, collected from the stem cell graft. The receptors originated from a human donor who donated a stem cell graft to a child with chronic granulomatous disease.

This clonotype has ten or more counts. The chain carries TRBV12-3 or TRBV12-4 and TRBJ2-6; 7 positions agree with TRBD1. The junction had 6 bases not matched to a gene; V was cut back by 6 bases and J by 4 bases. The CDR3 is 15 residues long. The CDR3 coding sequence is TGTGCCAGCAGCATGACAGGGAGCGGGGCCAACGTCCTGACTTTC. It yields the protein CASSMTGSGANVLTF.

This clonotype has a count of ten or more. The CDR3 DNA is TGCAGTGCCAGGTGGGTTGGGGACACTGAAGCTTTCTTT. Translation gives CSARWVGDTEAFF. The J gene is TRBJ1-1, the V gene TRBV20-1; D is undetermined. The germline V gene has CDR1 DFQATT and CDR2 SNEGSKA (reference sequence). Trimming shortened V by 6 bases and J by 3 bases, and 14 bases separated the two germline ends. The CDR3 has 13 amino acids.